This T cell receptor (beta chain) derives from a study of regulatory T cells in long-lasting Graves disease. This clonotype was seen repeatedly, ten times or more. V dropped 4 bases and J dropped 3 bases, with 18 bases sitting between them. The CDR3 has 16 residues. Germline CDR1 reads KGHDR; CDR2 reads SFDVKD. The TCR beta library used iRepertoire HTBI primers with Arm-PCR amplification of CDR3. TCRdb ran MiXCR on the multiplex PCR reads and lists one entry per CDR3 protein. The sample records fewer than 550,000 distinct CDR3 sequences, roughly a sixth being singletons. Time point meaning: newly diagnosed GD, antithyroid drugs for less than 3 months. There was RNA extracted from PBMCs, and the TCR library was made from it. This sample was also put to use in a study of T cells in Graves' hyperthyroidism and ophthalmopathy. According to that study: Clinical symptoms, serum thyroxine and TRAb, thyroid ultrasound and orbital computed tomography together formed the diagnostic basis.

This specimen consisted of peripheral blood mononuclear cells (PBMCs), obtained at new diagnosis, from a patient treated with antithyroid drugs. The receptor was isolated from a woman aged 40 to 65 with Graves disease. The chain links TRBV24-1 to TRBJ2-7; either TRBD1 or TRBD2 may fit D (5 bases each). The CDR3: CATSDPTAGSSYEQYF. The CDR3 nucleotides read TGTGCCACCAGTGACCCCACCGCAGGGAGCAGCTACGAGCAGTACTTC.